Each of the 20 T cell receptor beta chains below was sequenced from the same sample in a study of CD8 T cells in ankylosing spondylitis (dated by TCRdb to about 2017). Libraries were constructed by 5' RACE. Sequencing instrument: Illumina HiSeq 2500. TCRdb's own reprocessing of the public reads used fastp at Q25 and MiXCR and kept productive beta chains. One record per CDR3 amino acid sequence lists the most common genes and DNA. The sample yields roughly 230,000 distinct CDR3 sequences; 15% to 20% were counted once. The ten largest clones add up to around 30% of the sample. The sequencing input was blood, either unsorted or a sorted T cell fraction (not recorded which). Source of these receptors: a male donor with ankylosing spondylitis or in good health (not recorded which).

This chain uses TRBV15 with TRBJ2-5; 7 bases agree with TRBD1. This CDR3 is built from 15 residues. V trimming: 0 bases; J trimming: 4 bases; junction bases outside the gene matches: 5. Germline V lookup: CDR1 LNHNV, CDR2 YYDKDF (reference sequence). The CDR3 is CATSRDLGGTETQYF. CDR3 DNA sequence: TGTGCCACCAGCAGAGATTTAGGGGGCACAGAGACCCAGTACTTC.

Concerning this clonotype itself: This may arise from a read error, as a much more abundant clone is one base away. This chain uses TRBV12-3 or TRBV12-4 with TRBJ2-1, with a weak D call TRBD2 (6 bases). Trimming removed 5 bases at V and 0 bases at J, with 8 bases between. The CDR3 has 14 amino acids. For the CDR3, the DNA is TGTGCCAGCAGTATCGGGAGCTCCTACAATGAGCAGTTCTTC. Amino acids: CASSIGSSYNEQFF.

The CDR3 region has the DNA TGTGCCAGCAGTCAGCCCGGACAGGGGTACTACGAGCAGTACTTC. Its translation: CASSQPGQGYYEQYF. The chain employs TRBV12-3 or TRBV12-4 and TRBJ2-7; 9 bases map to TRBD1. With 5 bases clipped from V and 3 bases from J, the junction kept 8 bases outside the gene matches. The CDR3 spans 15 residues.

This clonotype was observed at least ten times. The rearrangement joins TRBV25-1 to TRBJ2-5; D is unresolved. The CDR3 covers 11 residues. CDR1 MGHDK and CDR2 SYGVNS come from the germline V gene. Trimming pared 4 bases from V and 1 base from J, leaving 1 base between. The CDR3 DNA reads TGTGCCAGCAGTGCCCAAGAGACCCAGTACTTC. It translates to CASSAQETQYF.

This clonotype was found a few times. The V gene is TRBV7-2, the J gene TRBJ2-1; D ambiguous. Germline CDR1 SGHTA, CDR2 FQGNSA. The CDR3 spans 13 residues. Between the trimmed V and J ends, which lost 5 bases and 12 bases, there was a span of 17 bases. The CDR3 DNA reads TGTGCCAGCAGCATGCCGGGTGAAATAGGGCAGTTCTTC. Its translation: CASSMPGEIGQFF.

The rearrangement links TRBV20-1 to TRBJ2-7, with 10 positions matching TRBD2. J lost 7 bases, V lost 0 bases, and 9 bases had no gene match. The germline CDR1 and CDR2 sequences are DFQATT and SNEGSKA (reference sequence). The length of the CDR3 is 15 residues. CDR3 DNA sequence: TGCAGTGCTAGAGATCTAGCGGGAGAAGTTGGGGAGCAGTACTTC. It encodes CSARDLAGEVGEQYF.

This clonotype appeared a few times. The V call is TRBV4-3, the J call TRBJ2-7; TRBD2 matches 9 bases. The germline CDR1 and CDR2 sequences are LGHNA and YSLEER. CDR3 length equals 15 residues. J lost 2 bases, V lost 5 bases, and 7 bases had no gene match. The CDR3 loop is CASSSASGRTYEQYF. The CDR3 DNA reads TGCGCCAGCAGCTCCGCCAGCGGGAGGACCTACGAGCAGTACTTC.

This clonotype has a handful of counts. The chain has TRBV29-1 and TRBJ2-7, with 9 bases that match TRBD1. The germline V gene has CDR1 SQVTM and CDR2 ANQGSEA. The CDR3 consists of 13 residues. V was clipped by 4 bases and J by 3 bases; unmatched bases: 4. The CDR3 is CSVGWDRDYEQYF. In DNA form, the CDR3 reads TGCAGCGTTGGTTGGGACAGGGACTACGAGCAGTACTTC.

V gene TRBV4-3 combines with J gene TRBJ2-1; D is uncertain. The CDR3 length is 15 residues. V lost 2 bases to trimming and J lost 0 bases, with 8 bases between them. Germline lookup yields CDR1 LGHNA and CDR2 YSLEER. CDR3 protein: CASSQSLSSYNEQFF. Written as DNA, the CDR3 is TGCGCCAGCAGCCAAAGCCTCAGCTCCTACAATGAGCAGTTCTTC.

There are many counts of this clonotype. This chain links TRBV7-9 with TRBJ2-7; TRBD1 matches 9 bases. The V segment lost 5 bases and the J segment 4 bases; nucleotides outside the gene matches: 15. Germline values: CDR1 SEHNR, CDR2 FQNEAQ (reference sequence). The CDR3 is 17 amino acids. The CDR3 nucleotides read TGTGCCAGCAGCCCCAAAAACCGGGACAGGGCTTATTACGAGCAGTACTTC. Protein sequence: CASSPKNRDRAYYEQYF.

This clonotype has just a few counts. The V call is TRBV9, the J call TRBJ2-1, with a possible D match to TRBD2 (6 bases). The germline gives CDR1 SGDLS, CDR2 YYNGEE. Trimming stripped 2 bases from V and 8 bases from J, with 11 bases between. The CDR3 extends over 13 amino acids. CDR3 sequence reads: CASSVGGADEQFF. CDR3 coding DNA: TGTGCCAGCAGCGTCGGAGGGGCTGATGAGCAGTTCTTC.

The rearrangement uses TRBV12-3 or TRBV12-4 and TRBJ2-1; D might be TRBD1 or TRBD2, each matching 6 bases. The CDR3 is made up of 15 amino acids. The V and J ends lost 2 bases and 6 bases respectively, with 14 bases between them. The CDR3: CASSLLVQGGNEQFF. CDR3 in DNA: TGTGCCAGCAGTTTATTGGTACAGGGAGGCAATGAGCAGTTCTTC.

This clonotype turned up a few times. This chain uses TRBV20-1 with TRBJ2-1; 11 positions agree with TRBD2. The CDR3 length is 16 residues. The V segment lost 6 bases and the J segment 0 bases; nucleotides outside the gene matches: 7. Germline V gene lookup returns CDR1 DFQATT and CDR2 SNEGSKA (reference sequence). CDR3 amino acids: CSALAGGTYSYNEQFF. The CDR3 nucleotides read TGCAGTGCCTTAGCGGGAGGGACGTACTCCTACAATGAGCAGTTCTTC.

The chain couples TRBV6-2 or TRBV6-3 to TRBJ2-1, with 9 bases fitting TRBD2. The CDR3 runs 15 residues. Germline CDR1 and CDR2: MNHEY and SVGEGT. Trimming took 4 bases from V and 6 from J; bases not matched to a gene: 7. CDR3 sequence (DNA): TGTGCCAGCAGTTCCCTAGCGGGATGGGCCAATGAGCAGTTCTTC. It is translated as CASSSLAGWANEQFF.

V and J are TRBV7-8 and TRBJ2-1; 13 bases fit TRBD2. V dropped 4 bases and J dropped 1; count of bases not matched to a gene: 4. CDR1 is SGHVS and CDR2 is FQNEAQ in the germline V gene. This CDR3 is built from 17 residues. This chain's CDR3 is CASSSGLAGVSYNEQFF. The CDR3 DNA sequence: TGTGCCAGCAGCTCCGGACTAGCGGGAGTTTCCTACAATGAGCAGTTCTTC.

This clonotype was counted only a few times. The chain recombines TRBV11-2 with TRBJ2-3; D is possibly TRBD1 or TRBD2 (5 bases each). Trimming cost V 5 bases and J 4 bases, with 22 bases left between them. The CDR3 extends over 17 amino acids. Germline-derived CDR1 and CDR2 are SGHAT and FQNNGV. CDR3 nucleotide sequence: TGTGCCAGCAGCCGAGGGCCCGCAGGGAGTCTCGCAGATACGCAGTATTTT. This sequence encodes CASSRGPAGSLADTQYF.

This clonotype was seen a few times. The chain carries TRBV20-1 and TRBJ2-1; tentative D call: TRBD2 (5 bases). Between the trimmed V and J ends, which lost 5 bases and 0 bases, there was a span of 14 bases. The CDR3 spans 15 residues. CDR1 is DFQATT, CDR2 SNEGSKA, per germline (reference sequence). CDR3 nucleotide sequence: TGCAGTGCTCCCGCCCTACTAGACTCCTACAATGAGCAGTTCTTC. Amino acid sequence: CSAPALLDSYNEQFF.

The chain uses TRBV2 and TRBJ2-7, with TRBD1 identical over 7 bases. Trimming cost V 7 bases and J 4 bases; bases outside gene matches: 16. Germline V gives CDR1 SNHLY, CDR2 FYNNEI. The CDR3 sequence is 16 residues long. The CDR3 DNA reads as TGTGCCAGCACGGCCGGCGCACAGACAGGGTGGTACGAGCAGTACTTC. Protein: CASTAGAQTGWYEQYF. Looking up the rest from reference TRBV2 and TRBJ2-7 gives the full variable domain: EPEVTQTPSHQVTQMGQEVILRCVPISNHLYFYWYRQILGQKVEFLVSFYNNEISEKSEIFDDQFSVERPDGSNFTLKIRSTKLEDSAMYFCASTAGAQTGWYEQYFGPGTRLTVT.

In its sample, this clonotype was seen many times. The gene calls are TRBV4-1 and TRBJ1-1; weak D call: TRBD1 (5 bases). Trimming pared 6 bases from V and 4 bases from J, leaving 15 bases between. Germline V CDR1 and CDR2: MGHRA, YSYEKL. This CDR3 region has 14 residues. The CDR3 is CASRQDTLGTEAFF. In nucleotides, the CDR3 is TGCGCCAGCAGGCAGGACACCCTGGGCACTGAAGCTTTCTTT.

This clonotype was seen a few times. This chain uses TRBV5-1 with TRBJ2-7; unclear D gene. The ends were cut back, 0 bases at V and 5 bases at J, with 18 bases in the middle. This CDR3 has 16 amino acids. Germline V lookup: CDR1 SGHRS, CDR2 YFSETQ. DNA for the CDR3: TGCGCCAGCAGCTTGGAGTTGGCTACCTCTTGGAACGAGCAGTACTTC. It translates to CASSLELATSWNEQYF.